The clone carrying this T cell receptor (beta chain) has a handful of counts. Its antigen is not identified. Method: immunoSEQ multiplex PCR; TCRdb's copy keeps in-frame clones and lacks some. The sample includes 35,000 to 40,000 clones, over 75% of them seen just once. There are 16 residues in the CDR3. V lost 0 bases and J lost 4; bases outside the gene matches: 6. Germline V gene data show CDR1 as SGHRS and CDR2 as YFSETQ. This entry is derived from a study of T cells in narcolepsy. Study-wide background: Enrolled donors included narcolepsy type 1 or type 2 patients and healthy controls.

General observations from the study: HCRT-specific and TRIB2-specific autoreactive clonotypes appeared among same-patient CSF and blood CD4+ clonotypes. Blood of same and different patients, but not healthy controls, reportedly held recurring autoreactive clonotypes. In some patient and control memory CD4+ samples, autoreactive clones were absent.

The rearrangement uses TRBV5-1 and TRBJ2-1, with 8 nucleotides matching TRBD2. This sequence was found in a human donor with narcolepsy. The sequencing input was CD45RA- memory CD4+ T cells from PBMCs. CDR3 bases: TGCGCCAGCAGCTTGGGAGGGACTAGGCGTTACAATGAGCAGTTCTTC. Its translation is CASSLGGTRRYNEQFF.